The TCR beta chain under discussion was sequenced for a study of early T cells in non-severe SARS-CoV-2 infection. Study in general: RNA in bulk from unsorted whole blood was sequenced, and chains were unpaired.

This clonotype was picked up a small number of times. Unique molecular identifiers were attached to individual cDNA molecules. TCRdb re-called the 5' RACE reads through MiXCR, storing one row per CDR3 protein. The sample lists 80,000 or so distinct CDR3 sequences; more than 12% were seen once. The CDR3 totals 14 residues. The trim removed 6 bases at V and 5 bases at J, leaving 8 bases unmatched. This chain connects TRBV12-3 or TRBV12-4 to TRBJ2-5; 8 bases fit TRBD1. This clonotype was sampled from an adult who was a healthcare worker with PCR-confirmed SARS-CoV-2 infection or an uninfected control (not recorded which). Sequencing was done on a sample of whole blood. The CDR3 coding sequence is TGTGCCAGCAGAGCGACAGGGGACTTGGAGACCCAGTACTTC. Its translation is CASRATGDLETQYF.